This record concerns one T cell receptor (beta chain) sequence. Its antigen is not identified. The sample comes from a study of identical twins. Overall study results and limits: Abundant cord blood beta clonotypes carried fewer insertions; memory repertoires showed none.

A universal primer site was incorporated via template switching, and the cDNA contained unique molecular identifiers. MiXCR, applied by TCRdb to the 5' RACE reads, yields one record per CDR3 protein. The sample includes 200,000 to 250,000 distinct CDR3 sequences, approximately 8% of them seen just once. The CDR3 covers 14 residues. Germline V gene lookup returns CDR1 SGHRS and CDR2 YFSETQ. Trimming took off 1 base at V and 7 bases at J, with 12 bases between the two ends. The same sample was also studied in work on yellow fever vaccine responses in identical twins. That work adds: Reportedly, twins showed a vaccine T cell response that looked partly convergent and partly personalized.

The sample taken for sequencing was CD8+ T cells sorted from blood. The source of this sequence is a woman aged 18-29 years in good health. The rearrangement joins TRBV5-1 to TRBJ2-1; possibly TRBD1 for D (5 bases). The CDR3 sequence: CASSLSPGRNEQFF. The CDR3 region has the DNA TGCGCCAGCAGCTTGTCCCCAGGGCGAAATGAGCAGTTCTTC.